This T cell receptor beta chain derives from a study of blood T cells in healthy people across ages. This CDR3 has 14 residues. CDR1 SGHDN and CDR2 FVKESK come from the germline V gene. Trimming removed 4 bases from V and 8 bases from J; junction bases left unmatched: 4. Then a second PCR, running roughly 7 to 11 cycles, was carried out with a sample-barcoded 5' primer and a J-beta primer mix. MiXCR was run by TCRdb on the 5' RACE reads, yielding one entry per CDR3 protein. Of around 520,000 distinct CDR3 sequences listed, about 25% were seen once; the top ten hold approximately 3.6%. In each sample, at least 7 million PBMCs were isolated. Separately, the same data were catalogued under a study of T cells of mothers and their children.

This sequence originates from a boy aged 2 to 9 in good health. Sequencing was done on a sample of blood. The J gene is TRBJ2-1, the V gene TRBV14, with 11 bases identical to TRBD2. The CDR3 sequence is CASSLSTSGDEQFF. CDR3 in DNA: TGTGCCAGCAGCCTATCGACTAGCGGGGATGAGCAGTTCTTC.